This T cell receptor (beta chain) was sequenced in a study of blood T cell repertoires in COVID-19. Study-wide background: In each case, the material was cDNA or gDNA derived from T cells, B-cell-depleted T cells, or PBMCs.

CDR3 length: 13 residues. Germline CDR1 reads SGHTA; CDR2 reads FQGNSA. Trimming removed 1 base from V and 9 bases from J, with 13 bases in between. TCRdb's copy holds only in-frame clones and misses some; the assay was immunoSEQ multiplex PCR. The profile shows around 440,000 clones, more than 70% of them singletons. The receptor was isolated from a woman aged 50 to 65 with COVID-19, enrolled during active disease. This rearrangement joins TRBV7-2 to TRBJ2-7, with D hard to call. Specimen: peripheral blood. CDR3 amino acids: CASSLGLSKRQYF. CDR3 in DNA: TGTGCCAGCAGCTTAGGTCTATCAAAGCGGCAGTACTTC. The complete variable domain, with remaining parts taken from reference TRBV7-2 and TRBJ2-7, reads GAGVSQSPSNKVTEKGKDVELRCDPISGHTALYWYRQSLGQGLEFLIYFQGNSAPDKSGLPSDRFSAERTGGSVSTLTIQRTQQEDSAVYLCASSLGLSKRQYFGPGTRLTVT.